The source of this TCR beta chain is a study of regulatory T cells in long-lasting Graves disease. Relying on iRepertoire HTBI primers and Arm-PCR of CDR3 regions, the team built TCR beta libraries. One entry per CDR3 protein, called by TCRdb with MiXCR from the multiplex PCR reads. The table lists about 430,000 distinct CDR3 sequences, around 23% of them singletons, with around 15% in the top ten. The time point denotes: persistent/refractory GD, antithyroid drugs over 5 years with positive TRAb. Generation of the TCR library employed RNA extracted from PBMCs. CDR3 length equals 13 residues. Looked up from germline, CDR1 is SQVTM and CDR2 is ANQGSEA. Between the trimmed V and J ends, which lost 3 bases and 0 bases, there was a span of 8 bases. This clonotype was detected many times.

The source of this sequence is a female donor with Graves disease. The chain uses TRBV29-1 and TRBJ1-2; unclear D gene. Source: peripheral blood mononuclear cells (PBMCs), taken when the disease was refractory, from a patient treated with antithyroid drugs. CDR3 residues: CSVEGRANYGYTF. The CDR3 DNA follows: TGCAGCGTTGAGGGCAGAGCTAACTATGGCTACACCTTC. The complete variable domain, with remaining parts taken from reference TRBV29-1 and TRBJ1-2, reads SAVISQKPSRDICQRGTSLTIQCQVDSQVTMMFWYRQQPGQSLTLIATANQGSEATYESGFVIDKFPISRPNLTFSTLTVSNMSPEDSSIYLCSVEGRANYGYTFGSGTRLTVV.